These 17 T cell receptor beta chains originate from one sample sequenced in a study of CD8+ T cells in alopecia areata. Extracted RNA was reverse transcribed into cDNA, the sequencing template. Libraries were prepared by immunoSEQ multiplex PCR; TCRdb keeps only in-frame clonotypes and omits some of them. This sample has 61,000 or so clones, with around 96% found just once. The sequences come from CD8+ T cells sorted from blood, collected at week 0. The receptors here all came from a human donor with alopecia areata.

The chain links TRBV27 to TRBJ2-3, with D possibly matching TRBD2 (5 bases). Germline assignment: CDR1 MNHEY and CDR2 SMNVEV (reference sequence). V was cut by 6 bases and J by 1 base, with 14 bases left in between. The CDR3 spans 15 residues. Here the CDR3 reads CASSPFGVGTDTQYF. DNA for the CDR3: TGTGCCAGCAGCCCCTTCGGGGTTGGCACAGATACGCAGTATTTT.

The chain is built from TRBV9 and TRBJ2-7; 8 bases line up with TRBD2. Germline V CDR1 and CDR2: SGDLS, YYNGEE. The CDR3 has 15 residues. V dropped 4 bases and J dropped 5; count of bases not matched to a gene: 11. Here the CDR3 DNA reads TGTGCCAGCAGCTTAGGGACTAGTCCCCTAGACGAGCAGTACTTC. It codes for CASSLGTSPLDEQYF.

V and J are TRBV4-1 and TRBJ2-5, with 11 bases aligning to TRBD2. J lost 4 bases, V lost 3 bases, and 4 bases had no gene match. The CDR3 totals 15 residues. The germline V gene has CDR1 MGHRA and CDR2 YSYEKL. The CDR3 loop reads CASSHTSGGGETQYF. The CDR3 bases are TGCGCCAGCAGCCATACTAGCGGGGGTGGAGAGACCCAGTACTTC.

J is TRBJ2-1 and V is TRBV27; no clear D. V was trimmed by 3 bases and J by 6 bases, leaving 12 bases between them. This CDR3 contains 14 residues. The germline gives CDR1 MNHEY, CDR2 SMNVEV (reference sequence). The CDR3 DNA sequence: TGTGCCAGCAGTTTGCGTAGCTCAGGCAATGAGCAGTTCTTC. Translation gives CASSLRSSGNEQFF.

CDR3 nucleotides: TGTGCCAGCTCACCACTAAGGTGGACAGGGGACAACTATGGCTACACCTTC. Translation gives CASSPLRWTGDNYGYTF. The gene calls are TRBV18 and TRBJ1-2, with TRBD1 matching over 9 bases. From germline, CDR1 is KGHSH and CDR2 LQKENI. V gave up 1 base and J gave up 2 bases; unmatched junction bases: 8. The CDR3 loop spans 17 amino acids.

The rearrangement joins TRBV5-1 to TRBJ2-7; tentatively, D is TRBD2 (5 bases). CDR3 size: 13 residues. Per the germline V gene, CDR1 is SGHRS and CDR2 is YFSETQ. V was shortened by 2 bases and J by 4 bases, with 10 bases between the two germline ends. DNA of the CDR3: TGCGCCAGCAGCTTCGGGATCAATTACGAGCAGTACTTC. Translating it yields CASSFGINYEQYF.

This clone was seen a single time. The chain employs TRBV7-8 and TRBJ2-7; D gene ambiguous. Germline CDR1 SGHVS, CDR2 FQNEAQ. Trimming pared 4 bases from V and 5 bases from J, leaving 15 bases between. The CDR3 covers 14 residues. CDR3 loop: CASSSTPSVDEQYF. In nucleotides, the CDR3 is TGTGCCAGCAGCTCAACCCCGAGCGTGGACGAGCAGTACTTC.

The V call is TRBV27, the J call TRBJ2-7; 9 positions agree with TRBD2. CDR3 length: 15 residues. The germline V gene encodes CDR1 MNHEY and CDR2 SMNVEV (reference sequence). V gave up 0 bases and J gave up 0 bases; unmatched junction bases: 0. DNA for the CDR3: TGTGCCAGCAGTTTATCGGGACTAGCCTCCTACGAGCAGTACTTC. This codes for CASSLSGLASYEQYF.

V is TRBV6-5 and J is TRBJ1-1, with a weak D call TRBD1 (5 bases). The V and J ends lost 6 bases and 5 bases respectively, with 19 bases between them. Germline V gives CDR1 MNHEY, CDR2 SVGAGI. This CDR3 comprises 15 residues. CDR3 sequence reads: CASSPGSGSRTEAFF. CDR3 DNA: TGTGCCAGCAGCCCGGGCTCAGGGAGCAGGACTGAAGCTTTCTTT.

The V call is TRBV2, the J call TRBJ2-3; perhaps TRBD2 as D (5 bases). Deletions cut 2 bases from V and 6 bases from J, with 15 bases between. This CDR3 has 15 residues. The V gene's germline CDR1 is SNHLY and CDR2 FYNNEI. DNA for the CDR3: TGTGCCAGCAGTGAAATCGGGGTTGTCCAGGATACGCAGTATTTT. Translating gives CASSEIGVVQDTQYF. Full variable domain (outside the CDR3, taken from reference TRBV2 and TRBJ2-3): EPEVTQTPSHQVTQMGQEVILRCVPISNHLYFYWYRQILGQKVEFLVSFYNNEISEKSEIFDDQFSVERPDGSNFTLKIRSTKLEDSAMYFCASSEIGVVQDTQYFGPGTRLTVL.

The V call is TRBV21-1, the J call TRBJ1-4; the DNA was not compared with TRBD1, the D call given in the table. TRBV21-1 corresponds to a pseudogene. This CDR3 has 17 amino acids. CDR3 region: CASSKAAGRSTNEKLFF. CDR3 bases: TGTGCCAGCAGCAAAGCCGCAGGGCGGTCGACTAATGAAAAACTGTTTTTT.

CDR3 amino acids: CASSSGRGGELFF. CDR3 sequence (DNA): TGTGCCAGCAGTAGCGGGAGGGGCGGGGAGCTGTTTTTT. V and J are TRBV9 and TRBJ2-2; the match to TRBD2 covers 11 bases. The junction had 1 base not matched to a gene; V was cut back by 5 bases and J by 7 bases. CDR3 size: 13 residues. Germline V gene sequence: CDR1 SGDLS, CDR2 YYNGEE.

The CDR3 here is CSVSSGRFYEQYF. The CDR3 region has the DNA TGCAGCGTTTCATCGGGTCGTTTCTACGAGCAGTACTTC. The chain carries TRBV29-1 and TRBJ2-7; D remains ambiguous. The CDR3 length is 13 residues. CDR1 SQVTM and CDR2 ANQGSEA come from the germline V gene. V gave up 5 bases and J gave up 3 bases, with 14 bases separating them.

The rearrangement joins TRBV27 to TRBJ2-1; 7 bases line up with TRBD1. This CDR3 has 15 residues. Trimming took 2 bases from V and 6 from J; bases not matched to a gene: 7. Per germline, CDR1 MNHEY and CDR2 SMNVEV (reference sequence). CDR3 residues: CASSLGPTGINEQFF. CDR3 nucleotides: TGTGCCAGCAGTTTAGGCCCGACAGGGATCAATGAGCAGTTCTTC.

The chain is built from TRBV29-1 and TRBJ2-1, with D perhaps TRBD1 or TRBD2 (7 bases each). CDR1 SQVTM and CDR2 ANQGSEA come from the germline V gene. This CDR3 has 13 amino acids. Between the trimmed V and J ends, which lost 7 bases and 8 bases, there was a span of 18 bases. The CDR3 DNA sequence: TGCAGCGCCGGGGAGGGGGCAGGGGATGAGCAGTTCTTC. Translated: CSAGEGAGDEQFF.

CDR3 sequence: CSVTENTEAFF. CDR3 coding DNA: TGCAGCGTGACAGAGAACACTGAAGCTTTCTTT. The rearrangement joins TRBV29-1 to TRBJ1-1; possible D gene TRBD1, 5 bases. The ends were cut back, 6 bases at V and 1 base at J, with 6 bases in the middle. This CDR3 region has 11 residues. From germline, CDR1 is SQVTM and CDR2 ANQGSEA. Full variable domain (remainder filled in from reference TRBV29-1 and TRBJ1-1): SAVISQKPSRDICQRGTSLTIQCQVDSQVTMMFWYRQQPGQSLTLIATANQGSEATYESGFVIDKFPISRPNLTFSTLTVSNMSPEDSSIYLCSVTENTEAFFGQGTRLTVV.

The chain links TRBV10-3 to TRBJ2-5, with a possible D match to TRBD1 (6 bases). Germline CDR1 and CDR2: ENHRY and SYGVKD. Trimming took off 0 bases at V and 5 bases at J, with 10 bases between the two ends. This CDR3 contains 14 residues. The CDR3, as DNA: TGTGCCATCAGTGAGTCACAGGGCTGGGAGACCCAGTACTTC. Amino acid sequence: CAISESQGWETQYF.